Below are 27 T cell receptor beta chains sequenced from a single sample in a study of OX40 agonist ivuxolimab in advanced cancers. The library was made by the immunoSEQ multiplex PCR assay. The immuneACCESS repertoire file appears here via TCRdb, limited to in-frame rearrangements. These files lack a portion of the clones; in checked studies, under half of the deficit traces to unresolved V genes, and the cause of the others is not known. In all, the sample holds tens of thousands of clones, and around 87% of those were seen once. The ten largest clones take up approximately 5% of the sample. The sample here was CD4+ or CD8+ T cells sorted from blood, taken in a trial of the OX40 agonist ivuxolimab. These receptors came from an adult with an advanced solid tumor such as melanoma, head and neck, liver or kidney cancer.

The DNA for the CDR3 is TGTGCCAGCAGCGTGGGAAGCGGGGGGGCTGAGACCCAGTACTTC. Translation: CASSVGSGGAETQYF. V is TRBV9 and J is TRBJ2-5; TRBD2 matches at 10 bases. This CDR3 is built from 15 residues. From germline, CDR1 is SGDLS and CDR2 YYNGEE. The trim removed 2 bases at V and 5 bases at J, leaving 6 bases unmatched.

The CDR3 DNA reads as TGCGCCAGCAGCTCCCAGACTAGCGGGGTCAGCAATGAGCAGTTCTTC. Its protein product is CASSSQTSGVSNEQFF. This chain connects TRBV5-1 to TRBJ2-1; TRBD2 matches at 11 bases. The V and J ends lost 3 bases and 6 bases, in that order; junction bases with no gene match: 8. Germline CDR1 and CDR2: SGHRS and YFSETQ. The CDR3 is 16 amino acids.

The chain couples TRBV5-1 to TRBJ2-3; TRBD2 is a possible D gene (5 bases). The CDR3 spans 15 residues. Per germline, CDR1 SGHRS and CDR2 YFSETQ. The V and J ends lost 2 bases and 2 bases respectively, with 12 bases between them. CDR3 nucleotide sequence: TGCGCCAGCAGCTTACAAGGAGGACCCACAGATACGCAGTATTTT. Protein product: CASSLQGGPTDTQYF.

This sequence joins TRBV10-1 and TRBJ2-3; D uncertain. V was shortened by 5 bases and J by 1 base, with 10 bases between the two germline ends. Germline V gives CDR1 WNHNN, CDR2 SYGVQD (reference sequence). The CDR3 loop spans 14 amino acids. As DNA, the CDR3 is TGCGCCAGCAGTCCGCCTTCCGGCACAGATACGCAGTATTTT. Its translation is CASSPPSGTDTQYF.

The V and J genes are TRBV9 and TRBJ2-7; D is undetermined. The germline CDR1 and CDR2 sequences are SGDLS and YYNGEE. Trimming removed 0 bases from V and 0 bases from J, with 10 bases in between. The CDR3 runs to 15 residues. CDR3 in amino acids: CASSVGLLSSYEQYF. CDR3 DNA: TGTGCCAGCAGCGTAGGACTTCTGAGCTCCTACGAGCAGTACTTC.

The V gene is TRBV6-5, the J gene TRBJ1-5; TRBD1 is a possible D gene (5 bases). This CDR3 contains 14 residues. Per germline, CDR1 MNHEY and CDR2 SVGAGI. V gave up 3 bases and J gave up 0 bases, with 6 bases separating them. The CDR3 here is CASSYGGSNQPQHF. The CDR3, as DNA: TGTGCCAGCAGTTATGGGGGTAGCAATCAGCCCCAGCATTTT.

This chain connects TRBV19 to TRBJ2-5, with 8 nucleotides matching TRBD2. The V gene end was trimmed by 4 bases and the J gene end by 3 bases; junction bases not matched to a gene: 10. The CDR3 spans 16 residues. CDR1 LNHDA and CDR2 SQIVND come from the germline V gene (reference sequence). The CDR3 bases are TGTGCCAGTAGTAAGGGAGCGGGGGTAGCGGAAGAGACCCAGTACTTC. It translates to CASSKGAGVAEETQYF.

The rearrangement links TRBV5-1 to TRBJ2-3; 7 nucleotides match TRBD2. CDR3 size: 16 residues. CDR1 SGHRS and CDR2 YFSETQ come from the germline V gene. Trimming cost V 4 bases and J 0 bases; bases outside gene matches: 8. The CDR3 spells CASSAAGAASTDTQYF. The CDR3, as DNA: TGCGCCAGCAGCGCGGCGGGAGCGGCTAGCACAGATACGCAGTATTTT.

The chain carries TRBV4-3 and TRBJ1-1; no clear D gene. This CDR3 contains 13 residues. Germline assignment: CDR1 LGHNA and CDR2 YSLEER. The V end was cut by 0 bases, the J end by 4 bases, with 6 bases between. CDR3 amino acids: CASSQEPFTEAFF. CDR3 DNA sequence: TGCGCCAGCAGCCAAGAACCATTCACTGAAGCTTTCTTT.

The chain has TRBV20-1 and TRBJ1-2; D is unresolved. Germline CDR1 and CDR2: DFQATT and SNEGSKA (reference sequence). CDR3 length: 11 residues. The CDR3 loop reads CGFRPLDGYTF. The CDR3 DNA sequence: TGCGGATTCCGGCCCCTCGATGGCTACACCTTC.

The genes are TRBV27 and TRBJ2-5; weak D call: TRBD2 (6 bases). Looked up from germline, CDR1 is MNHEY and CDR2 is SMNVEV (reference sequence). The CDR3 spans 13 residues. The V and J ends lost 6 bases and 3 bases respectively, with 11 bases between them. The CDR3 nucleotides read TGTGCCAGCAGCGGGACTTGGAAAGAGACCCAGTACTTC. This encodes CASSGTWKETQYF.

The J gene is TRBJ2-3, the V gene TRBV6-1; D possibly matches TRBD1 or TRBD2 (7 bases each). The CDR3 totals 13 residues. V lost 4 bases and J 6 bases, leaving 11 bases between the germline ends. Germline V CDR1 and CDR2: MNHNS, SASEGT. This chain's CDR3 is CASSVQGGDTQYF. CDR3 bases: TGTGCCAGCAGTGTTCAGGGGGGGGATACGCAGTATTTT.

The gene calls are TRBV5-1 and TRBJ2-5; D might be TRBD1 or TRBD2, each matching 5 bases. Germline values: CDR1 SGHRS, CDR2 YFSETQ. Trimming stripped 4 bases from V and 2 bases from J, with 12 bases between. This CDR3 has 14 amino acids. The CDR3 protein is CASSPGTAQETQYF. DNA for the CDR3: TGCGCCAGCAGCCCGGGGACGGCTCAAGAGACCCAGTACTTC.

This sequence joins TRBV6-1 and TRBJ2-7; D call uncertain. Trimming cost V 2 bases and J 3 bases, with 2 bases left between them. This CDR3 spans 11 amino acids. The germline gives CDR1 MNHNS, CDR2 SASEGT. The CDR3 DNA reads as TGTGCCAGCAGTGAACTCTACGAGCAGTACTTC. This sequence encodes CASSELYEQYF.

The V gene is TRBV5-1, the J gene TRBJ2-2, with a weak D call TRBD1 (6 bases). CDR1 and CDR2 from the germline V gene are SGHRS and YFSETQ. This CDR3 contains 14 residues. The V end lost 5 bases, the J end lost 5 bases, and 13 bases lay between the germline ends. CDR3 region: CASRVGAPTGELFF. CDR3 nucleotide sequence: TGCGCCAGCAGGGTGGGGGCGCCGACCGGGGAGCTGTTTTTT.

The gene calls are TRBV20-1 and TRBJ1-4; unclear D gene. CDR1 and CDR2 from the germline V gene are DFQATT and SNEGSKA (reference sequence). The CDR3 runs to 11 residues. V lost 4 bases, J lost 4 bases, and 4 bases lay in between. The CDR3 here is CSATGNEKLFF. CDR3 DNA: TGCAGTGCTACGGGTAATGAAAAACTGTTTTTT.

This rearrangement joins TRBV6-1 to TRBJ2-4; 7 positions match TRBD1. Germline V lookup: CDR1 MNHNS, CDR2 SASEGT. V dropped 7 bases and J dropped 0; count of bases not matched to a gene: 6. The CDR3 totals 15 residues. The chain's CDR3 is CASTPGQIAKNIQYF. The CDR3 DNA sequence: TGTGCCAGCACCCCGGGACAGATAGCCAAAAACATTCAGTACTTC.

The gene calls are TRBV9 and TRBJ1-5; D uncertain. The germline V and J ends were trimmed by 3 bases and 7 bases, with 11 bases remaining between them. Germline V CDR1 and CDR2: SGDLS, YYNGEE. The CDR3 is 13 amino acids. In DNA form, the CDR3 reads TGTGCCAGCAGCGGAGGTACGGGACAGCCCCAGCATTTT. This codes for CASSGGTGQPQHF.

The chain combines TRBV5-1 with TRBJ2-3, with D unresolved. V shed 4 bases and J shed 0 bases, with 6 bases lying between them. Germline CDR1 and CDR2: SGHRS and YFSETQ. The CDR3 consists of 13 residues. CDR3 protein: CASSKDSTDTQYF. The CDR3 DNA is TGCGCCAGCAGCAAAGACAGCACAGATACGCAGTATTTT.

The J gene is TRBJ1-3, the V gene TRBV6-1; no reliable D call. Germline V lookup: CDR1 MNHNS, CDR2 SASEGT. The V gene lost 7 bases and the J gene lost 8 bases, with 12 bases spanning the gap. CDR3 length: 12 residues. CDR3: CASTHRGDTIYF. The CDR3 coding sequence is TGTGCCAGCACCCATCGAGGTGACACCATATATTTT.

This clone was seen just once. The J gene is TRBJ1-1, the V gene TRBV6-6, with D hard to call. Germline V gives CDR1 MNHNY, CDR2 SVGAGI (reference sequence). The CDR3 totals 12 residues. V was trimmed by 4 bases and J by 1 base, leaving 4 bases between them. The CDR3 is CASSFRNTEAFF. DNA of the CDR3: TGTGCCAGCAGTTTCAGGAACACTGAAGCTTTCTTT.

The rearrangement uses TRBV5-4 and TRBJ2-2; the D is unclear. V shed 1 base and J shed 6 bases, with 4 bases lying between them. Germline V lookup: CDR1 SGHNT, CDR2 YYREEE (reference sequence). This CDR3 contains 12 residues. The CDR3 region has the DNA TGTGCCAGCAGCTTGCATGCCGGGGAGCTGTTTTTT. Its protein is CASSLHAGELFF.

This chain links TRBV6-1 with TRBJ1-2; D remains ambiguous. The CDR3 is 13 residues long. V was cut by 1 base and J by 4 bases, with 7 bases left in between. Germline CDR1 MNHNS, CDR2 SASEGT. CDR3: CASSEVGRYGYTF. CDR3 nucleotides: TGTGCCAGCAGTGAAGTAGGACGCTATGGCTACACCTTC.

This clone was observed a single time. The chain combines TRBV5-1 with TRBJ2-5; TRBD2 agrees at 8 bases. The V segment lost 2 bases and the J segment 1 base; nucleotides outside the gene matches: 1. This CDR3 has 14 residues. The germline V gene encodes CDR1 SGHRS and CDR2 YFSETQ. CDR3 DNA: TGCGCCAGCAGCTTTACTAGCGGCCAAGAGACCCAGTACTTC. Protein product: CASSFTSGQETQYF.

This sequence joins TRBV6-1 and TRBJ2-1, with TRBD2 matching over 8 bases. The CDR3 covers 16 residues. Germline CDR1 reads MNHNS; CDR2 reads SASEGT. V lost 0 bases and J lost 3; bases outside the gene matches: 4. In DNA, the CDR3 is TGTGCCAGCAGTGAAGCCTTAGCGGGGAACTACAATGAGCAGTTCTTC. Translating gives CASSEALAGNYNEQFF.

The chain combines TRBV30 with TRBJ2-1; 7 bases line up with TRBD2. CDR3 length equals 14 residues. Per germline, CDR1 GTSNPN and CDR2 SVGIG (reference sequence). The ends lost 2 bases at V and 6 bases at J; junction bases unmatched: 7. DNA of the CDR3: TGTGCCTGGAGTAGGGGACTAACCATCAATGAGCAGTTCTTC. Its protein product is CAWSRGLTINEQFF.

Only one count was recorded for this clone. The V and J genes are TRBV27 and TRBJ2-7; unclear D gene. Per germline, CDR1 MNHEY and CDR2 SMNVEV (reference sequence). The CDR3 consists of 13 residues. The ends were cut back, 5 bases at V and 8 bases at J, with 16 bases in the middle. The CDR3 coding sequence is TGTGCCAGCAGTATCTACTATCCGCAACAGCAGTACTTC. This encodes CASSIYYPQQQYF.